These 8 T cell receptor beta chains were sequenced from one sample in a study of T cells in narcolepsy. The repertoire was sequenced with immunoSEQ multiplex PCR; TCRdb's copy has only in-frame clones and lacks some. The sample yields over 25,000 clones, about 80% seen once. Material: CD45RA- memory CD4+ T cells from PBMCs. The receptors derive from a human donor with narcolepsy.

The J gene is TRBJ2-3, the V gene TRBV6-1; 9 bases are a match to TRBD2. Looked up from germline, CDR1 is MNHNS and CDR2 is SASEGT. With 1 base clipped from V and 4 bases from J, the junction kept 6 bases outside the gene matches. The CDR3 totals 16 residues. In nucleotides, the CDR3 is TGTGCCAGCAGTGAAGTTGCGGGGGGGTGGGCAGATACGCAGTATTTT. This codes for CASSEVAGGWADTQYF.

The rearrangement uses TRBV19 and TRBJ1-6; D ambiguous. CDR3 length equals 18 residues. Germline V gene lookup returns CDR1 LNHDA and CDR2 SQIVND (reference sequence). The V gene lost 1 base and the J gene lost 0 bases, with 13 bases spanning the gap. The CDR3: CASSIVFVDSSYNSPLHF. For the CDR3, the DNA is TGTGCCAGTAGTATAGTTTTTGTGGATAGCTCCTATAATTCACCCCTCCACTTT.

The gene calls are TRBV7-8 and TRBJ1-5; the D is unclear. The CDR3 runs to 14 residues. Germline V CDR1 and CDR2: SGHVS, FQNEAQ. Trimming left V 2 bases short and J 1 base short, with 6 bases between. The CDR3 DNA sequence: TGTGCCAGCAGCTTATGGTTCAGCAATCAGCCCCAGCATTTT. Protein sequence: CASSLWFSNQPQHF.

The chain combines TRBV14 with TRBJ2-5; 7 bases align to TRBD1. From germline, CDR1 is SGHDN and CDR2 FVKESK. After removal of 0 bases from V and 5 bases from J, the junction contained 6 bases not matched to a gene. CDR3 length: 15 residues. The CDR3 sequence: CASSQETGHRETQYF. The DNA for the CDR3 is TGTGCCAGCAGCCAAGAGACAGGGCACCGTGAGACCCAGTACTTC.

A few counts support this clone. The rearrangement links TRBV14 to TRBJ2-1; D may be TRBD2 (6 bases). With 0 bases removed from V and 7 bases from J, the gap between germline ends came to 22 bases. The CDR3 loop spans 18 amino acids. CDR1 and CDR2 from the germline V gene are SGHDN and FVKESK. The CDR3, as DNA: TGTGCCAGCAGCCAAGATAAGGGACTTTGGCTAGCGTCAAATGAGCAGTTCTTC. This translates into CASSQDKGLWLASNEQFF.

This clone was picked up one time. V is TRBV19 and J is TRBJ1-5; 11 bases line up with TRBD1. J gave up 7 bases and V 8 bases, and 4 bases lay outside the gene matches. Germline V CDR1 and CDR2: LNHDA, SQIVND (reference sequence). The CDR3 is made up of 13 amino acids. The CDR3 sequence is CASSGTGGQPQHF. The CDR3 coding sequence is TGTGCCAGTTCCGGGACAGGGGGGCAGCCCCAGCATTTT. Using reference TRBV19 and TRBJ1-5 for the parts outside the CDR3, the full variable domain is DGGITQSPKYLFRKEGQNVTLSCEQNLNHDAMYWYRQDPGQGLRLIYYSQIVNDFQKGDIAEGYSVSREKKESFPLTVTSAQKNPTAFYLCASSGTGGQPQHFGDGTRLSIL.

This clone was seen once. V and J are TRBV5-1 and TRBJ1-2; D is undetermined. The V and J ends lost 0 bases and 0 bases respectively, with 9 bases between them. From germline, CDR1 is SGHRS and CDR2 YFSETQ. The CDR3 has 15 residues. Here the CDR3 reads CASSLDNSANYGYTF. Here the CDR3 DNA reads TGCGCCAGCAGCTTGGATAACAGCGCTAACTATGGCTACACCTTC.

The rearrangement joins TRBV9 to TRBJ2-5; TRBD1 matches at 7 bases. This CDR3 spans 16 amino acids. The germline gives CDR1 SGDLS, CDR2 YYNGEE. V shed 4 bases, J shed 1 base, and the junction held 10 bases outside the gene matches. In DNA form, the CDR3 reads TGTGCCAGCAGCACTGGACATCAGGGGGTCCAAGAGACCCAGTACTTC. Encoded protein: CASSTGHQGVQETQYF.